These 32 T cell receptor beta chains originate from one sample sequenced in a study of early T cells in non-severe SARS-CoV-2 infection. TCRdb redid the calling of the 5' RACE reads with MiXCR, one entry per CDR3 protein. The repertoire holds roughly 34,000 distinct CDR3 sequences, with less than 7.5% as singletons. The specimen comprised whole blood, sampled at baseline. These receptors all come from an adult who was a healthcare worker with PCR-confirmed SARS-CoV-2 infection or an uninfected control (not recorded which).

This clonotype was seen many times. The chain is built from TRBV29-1 and TRBJ2-3; 10 bases match TRBD2. After removal of 1 base from V and 11 bases from J, the junction contained 3 bases not matched to a gene. Germline V lookup: CDR1 SQVTM, CDR2 ANQGSEA. There are 12 residues in the CDR3. The CDR3 protein is CSVEGSGRMQYF. The CDR3, as DNA: TGCAGCGTTGAAGGTAGCGGGAGGATGCAGTATTTT.

This clonotype occurred many times. The chain links TRBV20-1 to TRBJ2-3, with D possibly matching TRBD1 (6 bases). The V gene's germline CDR1 is DFQATT and CDR2 SNEGSKA (reference sequence). The CDR3 covers 14 residues. Trimming pared 6 bases from V and 7 bases from J, leaving 20 bases between. The CDR3 spells CSAATRSGVHTQYF. CDR3 DNA: TGCAGTGCAGCTACTAGATCAGGGGTGCATACGCAGTATTTT.

CDR3 DNA sequence: TGTGCCAGCAGGGAGGGGACTCGGCCGAACACTGAAGCTTTCTTT. Protein product: CASREGTRPNTEAFF. This chain links TRBV6-5 with TRBJ1-1; maybe TRBD1 (5 bases). The V gene's germline CDR1 is MNHEY and CDR2 SVGAGI. There are 15 residues in the CDR3. Trimming removed 6 bases at V and 1 base at J, with 15 bases between.

In this sample, this clonotype turned up a few times. The rearrangement joins TRBV2 to TRBJ2-3; D unclear. The germline V gene has CDR1 SNHLY and CDR2 FYNNEI. Trimming stripped 4 bases from V and 2 bases from J, with 10 bases between. The CDR3 is made up of 14 amino acids. This CDR3 is CASSGWRPTDTQYF. As DNA, the CDR3 is TGTGCCAGCAGTGGGTGGCGGCCCACAGATACGCAGTATTTT.

In this sample, this clonotype turned up many times. The CDR3 DNA is TGCGCCAGCAGCTTTCTTGGTGACACTGAAGCTTTCTTT. It yields the protein CASSFLGDTEAFF. The rearrangement uses TRBV5-1 and TRBJ1-1, with D uncertain. The CDR3 contains 13 residues. Germline V gene data show CDR1 as SGHRS and CDR2 as YFSETQ. Trimming left V 2 bases short and J 3 bases short, with 8 bases between.

This clonotype was detected ten times or more. The J gene is TRBJ1-2, the V gene TRBV28; the match to TRBD1 covers 11 bases. CDR1 is MDHEN and CDR2 is SYDVKM in the germline V gene. The ends lost 5 bases at V and 6 bases at J; junction bases unmatched: 11. CDR3 length: 16 residues. The CDR3 region is CASSPTGTGGPHGYTF. In nucleotides, the CDR3 is TGTGCCAGCAGTCCTACCGGGACAGGGGGTCCTCATGGCTACACCTTC.

This clonotype was seen ten or more times. This chain uses TRBV20-1 with TRBJ1-5; 7 bases match TRBD1. J was trimmed by 1 base and V by 6 bases; bases with no gene match: 6. This CDR3 has 14 residues. From germline, CDR1 is DFQATT and CDR2 SNEGSKA (reference sequence). DNA of the CDR3: TGCAGTGCCCGCGACAGGGCGAGCAATCAGCCCCAGCATTTT. This gives the protein CSARDRASNQPQHF.

V usage is TRBV6-5 and J usage is TRBJ1-1; D remains unclear. The CDR3 is made up of 12 amino acids. V was shortened by 6 bases and J by 0 bases, with 5 bases between the two germline ends. Germline values: CDR1 MNHEY, CDR2 SVGAGI. The CDR3 loop is CASSTVNTEAFF. The CDR3 DNA reads TGTGCCAGCAGCACAGTGAACACTGAAGCTTTCTTT.

The V call is TRBV5-4, the J call TRBJ2-2, with D possibly matching TRBD2 (6 bases). This CDR3 contains 15 residues. The V gene lost 3 bases and the J gene lost 2 bases, with 11 bases spanning the gap. Germline CDR1 SGHNT, CDR2 YYREEE (reference sequence). The CDR3 region is CASSSKGTNTGELFF. DNA of the CDR3: TGTGCCAGCAGCTCCAAGGGGACTAACACCGGGGAGCTGTTTTTT.

This clonotype was counted ten times or more. This chain connects TRBV6-1 to TRBJ1-5; D not certain. The CDR3 is 14 amino acids. Germline lookup yields CDR1 MNHNS and CDR2 SASEGT. Trimming took 6 bases from V and 2 from J, leaving 11 bases between them. CDR3 sequence: CASRDPMRNQPQHF. The DNA of the CDR3 is TGTGCCAGCAGGGACCCCATGCGCAATCAGCCCCAGCATTTT.

This clonotype turned up a few times. The chain has TRBV11-2 and TRBJ2-1, with 8 bases lining up with TRBD2. With V trimmed by 5 bases and J by 8 bases, 11 bases remained unmatched. Germline loops: CDR1 SGHAT, CDR2 FQNNGV. There are 15 residues in the CDR3. CDR3 loop: CASSPRGAGDDEQFF. The CDR3 nucleotides are TGTGCCAGCAGCCCGCGGGGGGCGGGAGATGATGAGCAGTTCTTC.

This clonotype appeared a few times. The rearrangement uses TRBV12-3 or TRBV12-4 and TRBJ2-7, with TRBD2 identical over 12 bases. The CDR3 sequence is 15 residues long. V lost 3 bases to trimming and J lost 4 bases; unmatched junction nucleotides: 4. The CDR3 region is CASSFVTSGRYEQYF. CDR3 nucleotide sequence: TGTGCCAGCAGTTTCGTGACTAGCGGGAGATACGAGCAGTACTTC.

V is TRBV19 and J is TRBJ1-1, with a weak D call TRBD1 (5 bases). This CDR3 has 13 amino acids. Looked up from germline, CDR1 is LNHDA and CDR2 is SQIVND (reference sequence). CDR3 in amino acids: CRTFPGVGTEAFF. CDR3 coding DNA: TGTCGGACATTCCCCGGCGTTGGCACTGAAGCTTTCTTT.

The sample holds many counts of this clonotype. The V and J genes are TRBV7-3 and TRBJ1-1; possible D gene TRBD1, 6 bases. Trimming stripped 5 bases from V and 5 bases from J, with 15 bases between. The CDR3 contains 14 residues. Germline V gives CDR1 SGHTA, CDR2 FQGTGA. The CDR3 region is CASSTQGGETEAFF. CDR3 nucleotides: TGTGCCAGCAGCACCCAAGGGGGGGAAACTGAAGCTTTCTTT.

This clonotype was observed at least ten times. The chain combines TRBV3-1 with TRBJ2-2, with TRBD1 as a possible D gene (6 bases). The V gene lost 4 bases and the J gene lost 4 bases, with 10 bases spanning the gap. The CDR3 runs 14 residues. The germline gives CDR1 LGHDT, CDR2 YNNKEL (reference sequence). For the CDR3, the DNA is TGTGCCAGCAGCCTTCAGGGGTTCACCGGGGAGCTGTTTTTT. Protein product: CASSLQGFTGELFF.

The sample holds many counts of this clonotype. V and J are TRBV2 and TRBJ2-3; 7 bases align to TRBD2. The V and J ends lost 7 bases and 6 bases, in that order; junction bases with no gene match: 7. This CDR3 is built from 13 residues. Germline CDR1 and CDR2: SNHLY and FYNNEI. For the CDR3, the DNA is TGTGCCAGCACGGGCCCGGGAGGCGATACGCAGTATTTT. Encoded protein: CASTGPGGDTQYF.

This clonotype has at least ten counts. The chain joins TRBV6-6 to TRBJ1-2; 7 nucleotides agree with TRBD1. Looked up from germline, CDR1 is MNHNY and CDR2 is SVGAGI (reference sequence). The CDR3 totals 15 residues. The V gene end was trimmed by 5 bases and the J gene end by 8 bases; junction bases not matched to a gene: 14. The CDR3 nucleotides are TGTGCCAGCAGTCCACTTCTCGGACAGGTCGGCGGCTACACCTTC. Amino acid sequence: CASSPLLGQVGGYTF.

Notes on this clonotype: At one of its ends the junction is not consistent with the germline gene, which may arise from a read error. The gene calls are TRBV7-7 and TRBJ2-7, with 7 bases aligning to TRBD1. Germline lookup yields CDR1 SSHAT and CDR2 FNYEAQ (reference sequence). This CDR3 is 15 amino acids long. CDR3 sequence (DNA): TGTGCTAGCAGCGTAAGACAGGGTGCTTTCTACGAGCAGTACTTC. Translated, it gives CASSVRQGAFYEQYF.

This clonotype was recorded many times. The chain couples TRBV10-3 to TRBJ1-3; TRBD1 is a possible D gene (6 bases). Germline CDR1 is ENHRY and CDR2 is SYGVKD. V shed 1 base and J shed 4 bases, with 26 bases lying between them. CDR3 length: 20 residues. This chain's CDR3 is CAISEFSGPQGVIIGNTIYF. In DNA, the CDR3 is TGTGCCATCAGTGAGTTTTCGGGGCCACAGGGAGTCATTATCGGAAACACCATATATTTT.

Ten or more counts support this clonotype. This chain joins TRBV28 and TRBJ2-7, with TRBD2 identical over 8 bases. Germline CDR1 reads MDHEN; CDR2 reads SYDVKM. The junction had 6 bases not matched to a gene; V was cut back by 0 bases and J by 2 bases. The CDR3 totals 16 residues. Written as DNA, the CDR3 is TGTGCCAGCAGTTTATGGGGTAGCGGGATCACCTACGAGCAGTACTTC. Translating it yields CASSLWGSGITYEQYF.

This clonotype was seen a handful of times. V usage is TRBV7-3 and J usage is TRBJ1-4; perhaps TRBD1 as D (5 bases). Germline CDR1 is SGHTA and CDR2 is FQGTGA. Trimming took off 2 bases at V and 6 bases at J, with 10 bases between the two ends. The CDR3 is made up of 14 amino acids. The CDR3 is CASSLPGDDEKLFF. The DNA of the CDR3 is TGTGCCAGCAGCTTACCGGGGGATGATGAAAAACTGTTTTTT. The complete variable domain, with remaining parts taken from reference TRBV7-3 and TRBJ1-4, reads GAGVSQTPSNKVTEKGKYVELRCDPISGHTALYWYRQSLGQGPEFLIYFQGTGAADDSGLPNDRFFAVRPEGSVSTLKIQRTERGDSAVYLCASSLPGDDEKLFFGSGTQLSVL.

This clonotype was seen ten or more times. This chain connects TRBV20-1 to TRBJ1-4, with unresolved D. The CDR3 extends over 13 amino acids. Trimming removed 8 bases from V and 6 bases from J, with 16 bases in between. Germline loops: CDR1 DFQATT, CDR2 SNEGSKA (reference sequence). This CDR3 is CSYQAPSDEKLFF. CDR3 coding DNA: TGCAGTTATCAGGCGCCGTCCGATGAAAAACTGTTTTTT.

V usage is TRBV18 and J usage is TRBJ1-2; D gene unclear. V dropped 3 bases and J dropped 5 bases, with 13 bases sitting between them. CDR3 length: 14 amino acids. In germline, CDR1 is KGHSH, CDR2 LQKENI. CDR3 DNA sequence: TGTGCCAGCTCACCCCAGGCCCAAAATTATGGCTACACCTTC. It specifies CASSPQAQNYGYTF.

This clonotype was found many times. V and J are TRBV11-2 and TRBJ2-1, with TRBD2 as a possible D gene (6 bases). Trimming stripped 3 bases from V and 0 bases from J, with 9 bases between. In germline, CDR1 is SGHAT, CDR2 FQNNGV. CDR3 length: 15 amino acids. CDR3 residues: CASSFGSSSYNEQFF. The CDR3 nucleotides are TGTGCCAGCAGCTTCGGGAGTAGCTCCTACAATGAGCAGTTCTTC.

In its sample, this clonotype was seen many times. This chain uses TRBV7-2 with TRBJ2-3; D is possibly TRBD2 (8 bases). The CDR3 contains 17 residues. The germline gives CDR1 SGHTA, CDR2 FQGNSA. V shed 5 bases and J shed 7 bases, with 25 bases lying between them. The CDR3 region is CASSPPGGTARGNTQYF. In nucleotides, the CDR3 is TGTGCCAGCAGCCCACCGGGGGGGACCGCCAGGGGGAATACGCAGTATTTT.

The chain combines TRBV19 with TRBJ2-7; 11 bases map to TRBD2. The ends lost 5 bases at V and 4 bases at J; junction bases unmatched: 7. The length of the CDR3 is 15 residues. CDR1 and CDR2 from the germline V gene are LNHDA and SQIVND (reference sequence). This chain's CDR3 is CASSETSGIAYEQYF. The CDR3 DNA reads as TGTGCCAGTAGTGAGACTAGCGGGATCGCTTACGAGCAGTACTTC.

This clonotype was counted ten times or more. V is TRBV2 and J is TRBJ1-1; D ambiguous. Per germline, CDR1 SNHLY and CDR2 FYNNEI. This CDR3 is 14 amino acids long. V lost 5 bases and J 11 bases, leaving 21 bases between the germline ends. In nucleotides, the CDR3 is TGTGCCAGCAGTTTGAGAGGCAGTGGCAACGAGGCTTTCTTT. This encodes CASSLRGSGNEAFF.

This clonotype was counted only a few times. This chain connects TRBV11-2 to TRBJ2-4, with D possibly being TRBD1 or TRBD2 (5 bases each). The CDR3 loop spans 15 amino acids. The germline gives CDR1 SGHAT, CDR2 FQNNGV. Trimming removed 5 bases at V and 0 bases at J, with 11 bases between. The CDR3 spells CASSPRGVAKNIQYF. CDR3 DNA sequence: TGTGCCAGCAGCCCCCGAGGGGTAGCCAAAAACATTCAGTACTTC. The whole variable domain, remainder taken from reference TRBV11-2 and TRBJ2-4, is EAGVAQSPRYKIIEKRQSVAFWCNPISGHATLYWYQQILGQGPKLLIQFQNNGVVDDSQLPKDRFSAERLKGVDSTLKIQPAKLEDSAVYLCASSPRGVAKNIQYFGAGTRLSVL.

This clonotype has ten or more counts. This rearrangement joins TRBV24-1 to TRBJ2-5, with D unresolved. Germline lookup yields CDR1 KGHDR and CDR2 SFDVKD. Trimming shortened V by 4 bases and J by 5 bases, and 16 bases separated the two germline ends. The length of the CDR3 is 15 residues. CDR3 region: CATSDPRSPGETQYF. CDR3 in DNA: TGTGCCACCAGTGACCCCCGGTCGCCCGGGGAGACCCAGTACTTC.

In its sample, this clonotype was seen a few times. J is TRBJ2-1 and V is TRBV7-8; a possible D gene is TRBD2 (5 bases). Germline V gene data show CDR1 as SGHVS and CDR2 as FQNEAQ. The CDR3 length is 15 residues. Trimming cost V 2 bases and J 10 bases, with 18 bases left between them. The CDR3 region is CASSLSHRSGKEQFF. CDR3 in DNA: TGTGCCAGCAGCTTAAGCCATAGGTCCGGGAAGGAGCAGTTCTTC.

This clonotype was counted ten times or more. The rearrangement uses TRBV10-3 and TRBJ2-6, with TRBD2 matching over 9 bases. V lost 8 bases and J lost 4; bases outside the gene matches: 18. The CDR3 runs 19 residues. Germline values: CDR1 ENHRY, CDR2 SYGVKD. The DNA of the CDR3 is TGTGCCATCGCCCCAAGGTTATCTAGCGGGATTAGCGGGGCCAACGTCCTGACTTTC. Amino acids: CAIAPRLSSGISGANVLTF.

The chain employs TRBV20-1 and TRBJ1-2; D may be TRBD1 (5 bases). The CDR3 covers 9 residues. The V and J ends lost 7 bases and 9 bases respectively, with 9 bases between them. Germline assignment: CDR1 DFQATT and CDR2 SNEGSKA (reference sequence). DNA for the CDR3: TGCAGTGGGGGCCCGCGCTACACCTTC. The encoded protein is CSGGPRYTF.